This paragraph reports one T cell receptor (beta chain). The data belong to a study of blood T cell repertoires in COVID-19. Study-wide background: Sources were T cells, B-cell-depleted T cells, or PBMCs; the material itself was cDNA or gDNA.

Under the authors' procedure: Amplification of reference gene primers provided the estimated nucleated cell counts. Assay used: immunoSEQ multiplex PCR; TCRdb lists only in-frame clones, some missing. That table supplies the V and J calls and clone size; D and trimming were determined from the DNA. In the table there are approximately 480,000 clones, 89% of which are singletons. The CDR3 runs 15 residues. Per germline, CDR1 MNHNY and CDR2 SVGAGI (reference sequence). The V segment lost 7 bases and the J segment 7 bases; nucleotides outside the gene matches: 11. The chain uses TRBV6-6 and TRBJ2-1; TRBD1 matches 9 bases. Sequenced input: peripheral blood. This clonotype originated in a man between 18 and 35 years old with COVID-19, enrolled during active disease. The CDR3 loop is CASTPLWDRANEQFF. The CDR3 DNA reads as TGTGCCAGCACCCCGCTCTGGGACAGGGCAAATGAGCAGTTCTTC.